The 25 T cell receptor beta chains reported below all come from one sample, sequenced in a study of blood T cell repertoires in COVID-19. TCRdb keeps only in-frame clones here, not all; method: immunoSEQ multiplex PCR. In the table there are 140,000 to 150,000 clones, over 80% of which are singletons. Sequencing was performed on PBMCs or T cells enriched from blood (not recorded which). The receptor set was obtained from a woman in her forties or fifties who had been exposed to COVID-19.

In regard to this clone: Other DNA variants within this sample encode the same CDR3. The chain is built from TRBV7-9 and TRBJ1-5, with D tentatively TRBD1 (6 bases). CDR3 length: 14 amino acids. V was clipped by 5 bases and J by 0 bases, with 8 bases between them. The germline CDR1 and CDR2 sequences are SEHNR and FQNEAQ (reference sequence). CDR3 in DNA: TGTGCCAGCAGCCCGACAGGTAGCAATCAGCCCCAGCATTTT. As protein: CASSPTGSNQPQHF.

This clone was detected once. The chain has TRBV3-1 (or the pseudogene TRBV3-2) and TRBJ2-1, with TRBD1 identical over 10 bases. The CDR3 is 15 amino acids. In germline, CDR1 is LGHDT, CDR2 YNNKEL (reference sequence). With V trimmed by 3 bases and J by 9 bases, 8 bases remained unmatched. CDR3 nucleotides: TGTGCCAGCAGCCACGGTGACAGGGGGCGCGGTGAGCAGTTCTTC. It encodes CASSHGDRGRGEQFF.

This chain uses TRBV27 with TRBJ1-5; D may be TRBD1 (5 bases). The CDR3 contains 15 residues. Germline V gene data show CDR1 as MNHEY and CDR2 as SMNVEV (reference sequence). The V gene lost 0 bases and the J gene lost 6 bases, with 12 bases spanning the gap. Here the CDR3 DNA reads TGTGCCAGCAGTTTATCGTGGGGTAGGGGTCAGCCCCAGCATTTT. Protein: CASSLSWGRGQPQHF.

In DNA form, the CDR3 reads TGTGCCAGTAGTGGCACAGGGGCCTATGGCTACACCTTC. It encodes CASSGTGAYGYTF. The chain carries TRBV19 and TRBJ1-2, with 7 bases matching TRBD1. Germline-derived CDR1 and CDR2 are LNHDA and SQIVND (reference sequence). This CDR3 spans 13 amino acids. V was clipped by 5 bases and J by 4 bases; unmatched bases: 4. Variable domain in full (rest from reference TRBV19 and TRBJ1-2): DGGITQSPKYLFRKEGQNVTLSCEQNLNHDAMYWYRQDPGQGLRLIYYSQIVNDFQKGDIAEGYSVSREKKESFPLTVTSAQKNPTAFYLCASSGTGAYGYTFGSGTRLTVV.

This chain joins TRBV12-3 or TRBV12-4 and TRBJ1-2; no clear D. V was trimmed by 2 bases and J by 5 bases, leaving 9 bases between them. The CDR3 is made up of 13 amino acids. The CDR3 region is CASSLRSGYGYTF. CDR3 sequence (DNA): TGTGCCAGCAGTTTACGTTCGGGGTATGGCTACACCTTC.

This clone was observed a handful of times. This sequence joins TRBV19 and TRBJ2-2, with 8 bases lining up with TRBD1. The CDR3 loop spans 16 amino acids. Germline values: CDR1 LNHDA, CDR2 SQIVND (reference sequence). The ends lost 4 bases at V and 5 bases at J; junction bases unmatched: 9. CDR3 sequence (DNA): TGTGCCAGTAGTACCTCCAGGACAGGGAGAACCGGGGAGCTGTTTTTT. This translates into CASSTSRTGRTGELFF. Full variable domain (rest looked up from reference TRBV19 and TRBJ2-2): DGGITQSPKYLFRKEGQNVTLSCEQNLNHDAMYWYRQDPGQGLRLIYYSQIVNDFQKGDIAEGYSVSREKKESFPLTVTSAQKNPTAFYLCASSTSRTGRTGELFFGEGSRLTVL.

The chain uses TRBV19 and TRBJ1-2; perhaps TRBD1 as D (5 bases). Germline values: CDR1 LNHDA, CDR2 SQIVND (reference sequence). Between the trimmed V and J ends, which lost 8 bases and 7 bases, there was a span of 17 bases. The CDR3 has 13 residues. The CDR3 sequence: CASVLTERGGYTF. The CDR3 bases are TGTGCCAGTGTACTTACTGAAAGGGGTGGCTACACCTTC.

The CDR3 sequence: CASSGGRGYNEQFF. For the CDR3, the DNA is TGTGCCAGCAGTGGCGGGAGAGGCTACAATGAGCAGTTCTTC. This chain links TRBV2 with TRBJ2-1; 7 nucleotides line up with TRBD2. CDR3 length equals 14 residues. The junction had 3 bases not matched to a gene; V was cut back by 4 bases and J by 3 bases. Per germline, CDR1 SNHLY and CDR2 FYNNEI.

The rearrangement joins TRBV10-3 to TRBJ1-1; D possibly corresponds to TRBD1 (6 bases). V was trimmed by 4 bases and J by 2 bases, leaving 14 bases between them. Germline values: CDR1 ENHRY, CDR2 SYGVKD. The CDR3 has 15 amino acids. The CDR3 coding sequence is TGTGCCATCAGTGGTGCCGGGACAATCAACACTGAAGCTTTCTTT. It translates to CAISGAGTINTEAFF.

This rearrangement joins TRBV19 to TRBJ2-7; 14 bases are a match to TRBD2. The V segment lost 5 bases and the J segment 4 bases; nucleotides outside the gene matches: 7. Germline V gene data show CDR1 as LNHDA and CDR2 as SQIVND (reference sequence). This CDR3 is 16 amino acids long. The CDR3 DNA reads TGTGCCAGTAGTGGTCGGACTAGCGGGAGGCGGTACGAGCAGTACTTC. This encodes CASSGRTSGRRYEQYF.

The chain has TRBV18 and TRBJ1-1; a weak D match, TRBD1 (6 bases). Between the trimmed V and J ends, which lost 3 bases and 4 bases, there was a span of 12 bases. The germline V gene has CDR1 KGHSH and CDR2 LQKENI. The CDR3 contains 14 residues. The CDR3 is CASSPLQGATEAFF. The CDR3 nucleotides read TGTGCCAGCTCACCCCTACAGGGCGCCACTGAAGCTTTCTTT.

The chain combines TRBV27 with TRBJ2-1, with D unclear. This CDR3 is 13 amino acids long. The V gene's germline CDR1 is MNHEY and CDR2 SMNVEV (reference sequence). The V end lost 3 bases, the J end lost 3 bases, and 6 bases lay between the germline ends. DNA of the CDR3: TGTGCCAGCAGTTTCGGTGTCTACAATGAGCAGTTCTTC. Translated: CASSFGVYNEQFF.

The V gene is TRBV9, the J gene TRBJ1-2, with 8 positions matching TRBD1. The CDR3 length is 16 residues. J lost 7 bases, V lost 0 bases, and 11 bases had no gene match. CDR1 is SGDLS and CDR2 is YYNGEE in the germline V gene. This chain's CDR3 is CASSVGDRYAIGGYTF. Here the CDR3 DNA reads TGTGCCAGCAGCGTAGGGGACAGGTACGCTATCGGTGGCTACACCTTC.

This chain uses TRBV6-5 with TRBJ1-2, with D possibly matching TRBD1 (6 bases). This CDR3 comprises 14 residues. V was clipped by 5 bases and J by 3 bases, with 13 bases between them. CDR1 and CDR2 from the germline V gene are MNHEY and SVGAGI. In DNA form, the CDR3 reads TGTGCCAGCAGTCACAGGGAGAGGCACTATGGCTACACCTTC. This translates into CASSHRERHYGYTF.

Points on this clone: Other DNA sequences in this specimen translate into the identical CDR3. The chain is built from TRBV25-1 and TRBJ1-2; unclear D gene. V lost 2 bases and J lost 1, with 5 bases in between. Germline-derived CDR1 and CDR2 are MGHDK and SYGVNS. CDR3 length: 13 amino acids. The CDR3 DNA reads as TGTGCCAGCAGTGAAACGGTTAACTATGGCTACACCTTC. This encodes CASSETVNYGYTF.

The CDR3 protein is CASSIGTSGRISEQFF. CDR3 DNA sequence: TGTGCCAGCAGCATCGGGACTAGCGGGAGAATTAGTGAGCAGTTCTTC. The chain links TRBV9 to TRBJ2-1; 14 bases align to TRBD2. CDR3 length: 16 residues. CDR1 and CDR2 (germline): SGDLS, YYNGEE. The junction had 9 bases not matched to a gene; V was cut back by 4 bases and J by 9 bases. Full variable domain (missing parts from reference TRBV9 and TRBJ2-1): DSGVTQTPKHLITATGQRVTLRCSPRSGDLSVYWYQQSLDQGLQFLIQYYNGEERAKGNILERFSAQQFPDLHSELNLSSLELGDSALYFCASSIGTSGRISEQFFGPGTRLTVL.

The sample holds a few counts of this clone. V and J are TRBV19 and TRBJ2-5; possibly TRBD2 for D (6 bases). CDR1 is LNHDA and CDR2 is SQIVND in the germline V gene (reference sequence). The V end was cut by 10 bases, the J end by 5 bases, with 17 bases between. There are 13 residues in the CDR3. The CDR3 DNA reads TGTGCCACCGGGGAGGTAGCAGGGGAGACCCAGTACTTC. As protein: CATGEVAGETQYF.

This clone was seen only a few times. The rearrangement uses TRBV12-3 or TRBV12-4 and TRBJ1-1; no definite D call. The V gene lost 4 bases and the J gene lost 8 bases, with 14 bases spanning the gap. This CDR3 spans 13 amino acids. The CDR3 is CASSSGLSGEAFF. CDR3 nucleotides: TGTGCCAGCAGTTCAGGACTGTCGGGGGAAGCTTTCTTT.

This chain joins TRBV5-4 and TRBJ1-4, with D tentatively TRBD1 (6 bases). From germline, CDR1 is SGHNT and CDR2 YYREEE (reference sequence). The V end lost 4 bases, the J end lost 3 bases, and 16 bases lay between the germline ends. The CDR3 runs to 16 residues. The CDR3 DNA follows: TGTGCCAGCAGCCCCCGGCGGGAGGGGGCTAATGAAAAACTGTTTTTT. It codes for CASSPRREGANEKLFF. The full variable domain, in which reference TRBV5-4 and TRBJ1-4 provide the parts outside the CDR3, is ETGVTQSPTHLIKTRGQQVTLRCSSQSGHNTVSWYQQALGQGPQFIFQYYREEENGRGNFPPRFSGLQFPNYSSELNVNALELDDSALYLCASSPRREGANEKLFFGSGTQLSVL.

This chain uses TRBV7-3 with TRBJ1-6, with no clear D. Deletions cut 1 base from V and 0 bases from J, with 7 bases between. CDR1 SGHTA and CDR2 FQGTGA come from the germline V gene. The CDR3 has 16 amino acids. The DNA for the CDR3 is TGTGCCAGCAGCTTAAATCCCGTCTCCTATAATTCACCCCTCCACTTT. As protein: CASSLNPVSYNSPLHF.

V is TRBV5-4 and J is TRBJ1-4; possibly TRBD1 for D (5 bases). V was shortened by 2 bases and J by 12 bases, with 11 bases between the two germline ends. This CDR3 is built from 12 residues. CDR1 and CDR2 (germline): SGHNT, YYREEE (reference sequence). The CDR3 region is CASSLVQGELFF. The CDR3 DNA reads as TGTGCCAGCAGCTTAGTCCAAGGGGAACTGTTTTTT.

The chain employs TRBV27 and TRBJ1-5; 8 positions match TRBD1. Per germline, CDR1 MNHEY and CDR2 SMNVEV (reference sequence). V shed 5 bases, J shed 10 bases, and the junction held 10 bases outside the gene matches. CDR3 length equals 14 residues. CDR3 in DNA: TGTGCCAGCAGTCCGGGACAGGTAGCGGGTCCCCAGCATTTT. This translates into CASSPGQVAGPQHF.

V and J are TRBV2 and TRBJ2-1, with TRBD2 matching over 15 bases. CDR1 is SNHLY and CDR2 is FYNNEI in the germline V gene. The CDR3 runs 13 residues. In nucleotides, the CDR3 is TGTACTGGACTAGCGGGGGGGTACAATGAGCAGTTCTTC. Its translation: CTGLAGGYNEQFF. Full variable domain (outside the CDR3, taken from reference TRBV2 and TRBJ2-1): EPEVTQTPSHQVTQMGQEVILRCVPISNHLYFYWYRQILGQKVEFLVSFYNNEISEKSEIFDDQFSVERPDGSNFTLKIRSTKLEDSAMYFCTGLAGGYNEQFFGPGTRLTVL.

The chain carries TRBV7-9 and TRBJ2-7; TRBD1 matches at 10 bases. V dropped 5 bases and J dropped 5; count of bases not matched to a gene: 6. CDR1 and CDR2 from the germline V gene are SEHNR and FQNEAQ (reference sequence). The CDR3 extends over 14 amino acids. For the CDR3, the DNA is TGTGCCAGCAGCGTCGGGACAGGGGTCAACGAGCAGTACTTC. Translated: CASSVGTGVNEQYF.

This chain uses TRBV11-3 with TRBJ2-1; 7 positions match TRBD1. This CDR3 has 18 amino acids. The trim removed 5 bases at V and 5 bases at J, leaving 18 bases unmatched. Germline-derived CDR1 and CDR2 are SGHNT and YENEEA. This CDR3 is CASSARAAGTVKNNEQFF. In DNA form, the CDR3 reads TGTGCCAGCAGCGCCCGGGCCGCCGGGACAGTTAAAAACAATGAGCAGTTCTTC. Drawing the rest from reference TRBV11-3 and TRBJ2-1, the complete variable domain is EAGVVQSPRYKIIEKKQPVAFWCNPISGHNTLYWYLQNLGQGPELLIRYENEEAVDDSQLPKDRFSAERLKGVDSTLKIQPAELGDSAVYLCASSARAAGTVKNNEQFFGPGTRLTVL.